This T cell receptor beta chain is from a study of blood T cell repertoires in COVID-19. Clones were sequenced by immunoSEQ multiplex PCR, and TCRdb holds only the in-frame ones, with some missing. Of some 260,000 clones in the sample, around 80% were seen once. The germline CDR1 and CDR2 sequences are SGHTA and FQGTGA. There are 17 residues in the CDR3. V lost 1 base to trimming and J lost 5 bases, with 17 bases between them. The sequenced material came from peripheral blood. The TCR was taken from a woman between 35 and 50 years old with active or convalescent COVID-19. The rearrangement uses TRBV7-3 and TRBJ2-2; possible D gene TRBD1, 5 bases. CDR3 region: CASSLNANRKGTGELFF. Here the CDR3 DNA reads TGTGCCAGCAGCTTAAATGCTAACAGAAAGGGGACCGGGGAGCTGTTTTTT.